These 22 T cell receptor beta chains originate from one sample sequenced in a study of blood T cell repertoires in COVID-19. Here immunoSEQ multiplex PCR was the method, and the copy in TCRdb shows in-frame clones only, minus some. The table includes roughly 100,000 clones, about 92% detected once. The material sequenced was peripheral blood. The receptors were sampled from a woman older than 75 in a cohort sampled during active COVID-19.

The CDR3 DNA is TGTGCCAGCAGCTTTAGCGGGCCGGGTACCTACGAGCAGTACTTC. This encodes CASSFSGPGTYEQYF. The chain combines TRBV11-2 with TRBJ2-7, with 7 bases lining up with TRBD2. Germline V gene sequence: CDR1 SGHAT, CDR2 FQNNGV. The CDR3 length is 15 residues. The V and J ends lost 3 bases and 2 bases, in that order; junction bases with no gene match: 7.

V gene TRBV4-1 combines with J gene TRBJ2-1; 8 bases fit TRBD2. The CDR3 extends over 19 amino acids. Germline V gene sequence: CDR1 MGHRA, CDR2 YSYEKL. V dropped 1 base and J dropped 4; count of bases not matched to a gene: 15. The CDR3 reads CASSQGPGGSASGYNEQFF. CDR3 coding DNA: TGCGCCAGCAGCCAAGGTCCGGGGGGGTCGGCTAGCGGGTACAATGAGCAGTTCTTC.

The chain recombines TRBV27 with TRBJ2-7; 9 bases map to TRBD1. This CDR3 has 20 amino acids. From germline, CDR1 is MNHEY and CDR2 SMNVEV (reference sequence). Germline trimming cut 3 bases from V and 2 bases from J; bases unmatched to any gene: 20. The CDR3 DNA is TGTGCCAGCAGTTTTCTTGGGACAGGGTTTAGAGCGGGCCTGACCTACGAGCAGTACTTC. Amino acids: CASSFLGTGFRAGLTYEQYF.

This clone was seen a handful of times. The chain combines TRBV27 with TRBJ2-7; D is ambiguous. The CDR3 has 10 residues. Germline CDR1 MNHEY, CDR2 SMNVEV (reference sequence). Trimming left V 7 bases short and J 4 bases short, with 5 bases between. The CDR3 protein is CASTVYEQYF. The CDR3 DNA is TGTGCCAGCACAGTTTACGAGCAGTACTTC.

The chain has TRBV5-6 and TRBJ2-7, with TRBD2 matching over 7 bases. The J segment lost 0 bases and the V segment lost 1 base, leaving 7 bases of the junction unmatched. The V gene's germline CDR1 is SGHDT and CDR2 YYEEEE. The CDR3 is 16 amino acids. CDR3 region: CASSLSPGGISYEQYF. CDR3 DNA: TGTGCCAGCAGCTTGTCTCCCGGGGGGATCTCCTACGAGCAGTACTTC. Full variable domain (remainder filled in from reference TRBV5-6 and TRBJ2-7): DAGVTQSPTHLIKTRGQQVTLRCSPKSGHDTVSWYQQALGQGPQFIFQYYEEEERQRGNFPDRFSGHQFPNYSSELNVNALLLGDSALYLCASSLSPGGISYEQYFGPGTRLTVT.

The V and J genes are TRBV7-2 and TRBJ2-5; possible D gene TRBD2, 5 bases. Germline lookup yields CDR1 SGHTA and CDR2 FQGNSA. The CDR3 covers 16 residues. The V end lost 0 bases, the J end lost 1 base, and 12 bases lay between the germline ends. The CDR3: CASSLAATGVQETQYF. The DNA for the CDR3 is TGTGCCAGCAGCTTAGCCGCCACCGGGGTCCAAGAGACCCAGTACTTC.

The V and J genes are TRBV5-6 and TRBJ2-2; D remains ambiguous. The CDR3 contains 12 residues. V was trimmed by 0 bases and J by 6 bases, leaving 3 bases between them. CDR1 is SGHDT and CDR2 is YYEEEE in the germline V gene. The CDR3, as DNA: TGTGCCAGCAGCTTGGCATCCGGGGAGCTGTTTTTT. This gives the protein CASSLASGELFF.

Ten or more counts support this clone. This rearrangement joins TRBV2 to TRBJ2-7; D perhaps matches TRBD1 (6 bases). V lost 7 bases and J 5 bases, leaving 21 bases between the germline ends. The CDR3 is 15 residues long. The V gene's germline CDR1 is SNHLY and CDR2 FYNNEI. CDR3: CASTEPGAGENEQYF. CDR3 bases: TGTGCCAGCACCGAACCGGGCGCAGGGGAGAACGAGCAGTACTTC.

This rearrangement joins TRBV10-3 to TRBJ2-4, with unresolved D. The CDR3 extends over 16 amino acids. CDR1 is ENHRY, CDR2 SYGVKD, per germline. V was shortened by 3 bases and J by 0 bases, with 12 bases between the two germline ends. CDR3 sequence (DNA): TGTGCCATCAGTGATGACACTCCTCTAGCCAAAAACATTCAGTACTTC. It codes for CAISDDTPLAKNIQYF.

This chain connects TRBV15 to TRBJ2-5; 9 bases are a match to TRBD1. J lost 4 bases, V lost 0 bases, and 9 bases had no gene match. Germline V gene data show CDR1 as LNHNV and CDR2 as YYDKDF (reference sequence). The CDR3 loop spans 17 amino acids. DNA for the CDR3: TGTGCCACCAGCAGAGATTCATTAATGGGACAGGGAGAGACCCAGTACTTC. Translating it yields CATSRDSLMGQGETQYF.

DNA of the CDR3: TGTGCCTGGAGCTCTTCCTCCTACGAGCAGTACTTC. Its protein is CAWSSSSYEQYF. This chain uses TRBV30 with TRBJ2-7; D is uncertain. Germline-derived CDR1 and CDR2 are GTSNPN and SVGIG (reference sequence). The CDR3 length is 12 residues. Trimming took off 3 bases at V and 0 bases at J, with 6 bases between the two ends.

This clone was found once. This chain joins TRBV28 and TRBJ1-3; maybe TRBD1 (6 bases). This CDR3 comprises 15 residues. With 5 bases removed from V and 4 bases from J, the gap between germline ends came to 15 bases. The germline CDR1 and CDR2 sequences are MDHEN and SYDVKM. This chain's CDR3 is CASSPPRGTGNTIYF. The CDR3 DNA reads TGTGCCAGCAGTCCCCCACGTGGGACAGGAAACACCATATATTTT.

V gene TRBV27 combines with J gene TRBJ1-6; D is unclear. The CDR3 runs 13 residues. The germline V and J ends were trimmed by 2 bases and 11 bases, with 10 bases remaining between them. The V gene's germline CDR1 is MNHEY and CDR2 SMNVEV (reference sequence). CDR3 in amino acids: CASSLVEFTPLHF. CDR3 DNA sequence: TGTGCCAGCAGTTTAGTTGAGTTCACACCCCTCCACTTT.

This sequence joins TRBV27 and TRBJ1-2; D ambiguous. From germline, CDR1 is MNHEY and CDR2 SMNVEV (reference sequence). V was pared by 2 bases and J by 0 bases, with 10 bases between. There are 15 residues in the CDR3. This CDR3 reads CASSLEYRANYGYTF. The CDR3, as DNA: TGTGCCAGCAGTTTAGAGTACAGAGCTAACTATGGCTACACCTTC.

This rearrangement joins TRBV3-1 (or the pseudogene TRBV3-2) to TRBJ1-5; TRBD1 might be the D (5 bases). CDR3 length: 14 residues. Germline-derived CDR1 and CDR2 are LGHDT and YNNKEL (reference sequence). Trimming removed 1 base from V and 2 bases from J, with 6 bases in between. CDR3 in DNA: TGTGCCAGCAGCCAAGCCAGGGGCAATCAGCCCCAGCATTTT. It encodes CASSQARGNQPQHF.

Turning to this clone: Because the CDR3's place on the DNA is in doubt, the DNA is left out and the CDR3 is given as listed by TCRdb. The chain joins TRBV6-2 or TRBV6-3 to TRBJ1-2. The CDR3 totals 13 residues, both ends included. Germline assignment: CDR1 MNHEY and CDR2 SVGEGT. CDR3 sequence: CASSSSGFSGYTF.

This clone was counted once. The chain recombines TRBV24-1 with TRBJ2-1; D unclear. The CDR3 runs to 19 residues. The germline V gene encodes CDR1 KGHDR and CDR2 SFDVKD. Trimming took off 3 bases at V and 6 bases at J, with 26 bases between the two ends. CDR3 residues: CATSDAYVSTSAFGNEQFF. CDR3 DNA: TGTGCCACCAGTGATGCCTACGTTTCCACCTCTGCATTCGGCAATGAGCAGTTCTTC.

V gene TRBV7-7 combines with J gene TRBJ2-2, with TRBD1 as a possible D gene (6 bases). This CDR3 region has 15 residues. Germline assignment: CDR1 SSHAT and CDR2 FNYEAQ (reference sequence). CDR3 sequence: CASASQGTSTGELFF. CDR3 in DNA: TGTGCTAGCGCCTCCCAGGGGACCAGCACCGGGGAGCTGTTTTTT.

The chain has TRBV6-5 and TRBJ2-3; tentatively, D is TRBD2 (5 bases). Germline-derived CDR1 and CDR2 are MNHEY and SVGAGI. CDR3 length: 14 amino acids. The V and J ends lost 6 bases and 2 bases respectively, with 12 bases between them. The CDR3 bases are TGTGCCAGCAGCGGACTGAAAAACACAGATACGCAGTATTTT. Protein product: CASSGLKNTDTQYF.

The chain employs TRBV24-1 and TRBJ2-2; D ambiguous. The germline V gene has CDR1 KGHDR and CDR2 SFDVKD. The CDR3 length is 11 residues. V lost 5 bases, J lost 7 bases, and 4 bases lay in between. The CDR3 here is CATSVYGELFF. The CDR3 nucleotides read TGTGCCACCAGTGTTTACGGGGAGCTGTTTTTT.

The V call is TRBV3-1 (or the pseudogene TRBV3-2), the J call TRBJ2-1; 8 positions agree with TRBD1. CDR1 and CDR2 (germline): LGHDT, YNNKEL (reference sequence). The CDR3 length is 16 residues. J was trimmed by 7 bases and V by 1 base; bases with no gene match: 9. The CDR3 nucleotides read TGTGCCAGCAGCCAAGTTGGAGGACAGGGTAGAAATGAGCAGTTCTTC. It is translated as CASSQVGGQGRNEQFF.

This sequence joins TRBV6-5 and TRBJ1-5, with D perhaps TRBD1 (5 bases). Germline CDR1 MNHEY, CDR2 SVGAGI. V was trimmed by 6 bases and J by 4 bases, leaving 10 bases between them. The length of the CDR3 is 13 residues. Here the CDR3 reads CASSPDTNQPQHF. Written as DNA, the CDR3 is TGTGCCAGCAGCCCGGACACTAATCAGCCCCAGCATTTT.